A selection of T cell receptor beta chains follows, all from one sample in a study of T cell repertoires in cytomegalovirus infection. MiXCR, applied by TCRdb to the reads, yields one record per CDR3 protein. The table has roughly 150,000 distinct CDR3 sequences, 23% seen once. The sequenced material came from PBMCs. The source is a human donor in good health (CMV status not recorded). Some clones in this sample may be carry-over from other donors' samples. Both conserved end residues are part of each CDR3. A D gene is named only where the DNA matches it firmly. The size field is filled for only some rows; it gives once, few, many or a size class.

d_call: -
v_call: TRBV7-2
cdr3_length: 15
j_call: TRBJ2-5
clone_size: -
cdr3_aa: CASSSDLRASETQYF
cdr3_nt: TGTGCCAGCAGCTCGGACCTCAGAGCATCGGAGACCCAGTACTTC

d_call: TRBD2
v_call: TRBV5-1
cdr3_length: 13
j_call: TRBJ2-7
clone_size: -
cdr3_aa: CASKGREDYEQYF
cdr3_nt: TGCGCCAGCAAGGGGCGGGAGGACTACGAGCAGTACTTC

d_call: TRBD1
v_call: TRBV28
cdr3_length: 15
j_call: TRBJ2-7
clone_size: -
cdr3_aa: CASSPAGTGGNEQYF
cdr3_nt: TGTGCCAGCAGCCCAGCCGGGACAGGGGGCAACGAGCAGTACTTC

d_call: -
v_call: TRBV29-1
cdr3_length: 13
j_call: TRBJ2-7
clone_size: few
cdr3_aa: CSVEGLGTYEQYF
cdr3_nt: TGCAGCGTTGAAGGGTTGGGGACCTACGAGCAGTACTTC

d_call: -
v_call: TRBV7-2
cdr3_length: 14
j_call: TRBJ1-1
clone_size: many
cdr3_aa: CASSPTRGGTEAFF
cdr3_nt: TGTGCCAGCAGCCCTACCCGCGGGGGCACTGAAGCTTTCTTT

d_call: TRBD2
v_call: TRBV27
cdr3_length: 14
j_call: TRBJ2-7
clone_size: few
cdr3_aa: CASSLGLAGAEQYF
cdr3_nt: TGTGCCAGCAGTTTAGGGCTAGCGGGAGCCGAGCAGTACTTC

d_call: -
v_call: TRBV20-1
cdr3_length: 13
j_call: TRBJ1-1
clone_size: few
cdr3_aa: CSARDGIRGKAFF
cdr3_nt: TGCAGTGCTAGAGATGGGATCCGGGGGAAAGCTTTCTTT

d_call: TRBD2
v_call: TRBV11-2
cdr3_length: 17
j_call: TRBJ2-3
clone_size: -
cdr3_aa: CASSLSVGAGGTDTQYF
cdr3_nt: TGTGCCAGCAGCTTATCCGTTGGAGCGGGGGGCACAGATACGCAGTATTTT

d_call: -
v_call: TRBV7-9
cdr3_length: 13
j_call: TRBJ1-2
clone_size: many
cdr3_aa: CASRPDSPYGYTF
cdr3_nt: TGTGCCAGCAGGCCGGACAGTCCCTATGGCTACACCTTC

d_call: -
v_call: TRBV5-4
cdr3_length: 13
j_call: TRBJ2-1
clone_size: -
cdr3_aa: CASSRARGNEQFF
cdr3_nt: TGTGCCAGCAGCAGAGCTAGGGGAAATGAGCAGTTCTTC

d_call: TRBD2
v_call: TRBV28
cdr3_length: 14
j_call: TRBJ2-3
clone_size: -
cdr3_aa: CASSPSGTWDTQYF
cdr3_nt: TGTGCCAGCAGTCCTAGCGGGACTTGGGATACGCAGTATTTT

d_call: -
v_call: TRBV4-2
cdr3_length: 14
j_call: TRBJ1-1
clone_size: -
cdr3_aa: CASSQEGLNTEAFF
cdr3_nt: TGTGCCAGCAGCCAAGAGGGATTGAACACTGAAGCTTTCTTT

d_call: TRBD1
v_call: TRBV30
cdr3_length: 13
j_call: TRBJ1-1
clone_size: few
cdr3_aa: CASSTGFQGEAFF
cdr3_nt: TGTGCCTCTTCGACAGGGTTTCAAGGTGAAGCTTTCTTT

d_call: -
v_call: TRBV15
cdr3_length: 16
j_call: TRBJ1-4
clone_size: few
cdr3_aa: CATSSQQGLANEKLFF
cdr3_nt: TGTGCCACCAGCAGTCAACAGGGTTTGGCTAATGAAAAACTGTTTTTT

d_call: -
v_call: TRBV12-3/TRBV12-4
cdr3_length: 13
j_call: TRBJ1-5
clone_size: few
cdr3_aa: CASSLRENQPQHF
cdr3_nt: TGTGCCAGCAGTTTAAGGGAGAATCAGCCCCAGCATTTT

d_call: -
v_call: TRBV6-2/TRBV6-3
cdr3_length: 12
j_call: TRBJ1-4
clone_size: -
cdr3_aa: CASTRRGEKLFF
cdr3_nt: TGTGCCAGCACTCGGAGGGGCGAAAAACTGTTTTTT

d_call: TRBD1
v_call: TRBV20-1
cdr3_length: 16
j_call: TRBJ1-5
clone_size: -
cdr3_aa: CSARDPGGASNQPQHF
cdr3_nt: TGCAGTGCTAGAGATCCAGGGGGGGCCAGCAATCAGCCCCAGCATTTT

d_call: -
v_call: TRBV28
cdr3_length: 13
j_call: TRBJ1-5
clone_size: -
cdr3_aa: CASSLYGDQPQHF
cdr3_nt: TGTGCCAGCAGTTTATACGGGGATCAGCCCCAGCATTTT

d_call: TRBD2
v_call: TRBV24-1
cdr3_length: 17
j_call: TRBJ2-5
clone_size: -
cdr3_aa: CATSDFKGGGGKETQYF
cdr3_nt: TGTGCCACCAGTGATTTTAAAGGCGGGGGAGGAAAAGAGACCCAGTACTTC

d_call: TRBD1
v_call: TRBV19
cdr3_length: 14
j_call: TRBJ1-6
clone_size: few
cdr3_aa: CASSGGTGKPPLHF
cdr3_nt: TGTGCCAGTAGTGGCGGGACAGGGAAGCCACCCCTCCACTTT

d_call: TRBD1
v_call: TRBV20-1
cdr3_length: 15
j_call: TRBJ1-2
clone_size: few
cdr3_aa: CSAIKDREKGYGYTF
cdr3_nt: TGCAGTGCCATCAAGGACAGGGAGAAAGGCTATGGCTACACCTTC

d_call: TRBD2
v_call: TRBV5-1
cdr3_length: 16
j_call: TRBJ2-1
clone_size: -
cdr3_aa: CASSPRLAGGHNEQFF
cdr3_nt: TGCGCCAGCAGCCCACGACTAGCGGGGGGGCATAATGAGCAGTTCTTC

d_call: -
v_call: TRBV5-6
cdr3_length: 15
j_call: TRBJ2-7
clone_size: -
cdr3_aa: CASSPRTQRGYEQYF
cdr3_nt: TGTGCCAGCAGCCCGCGGACCCAGCGCGGCTACGAGCAGTACTTC

d_call: TRBD1
v_call: TRBV5-1
cdr3_length: 16
j_call: TRBJ2-5
clone_size: -
cdr3_aa: CASSLNPAGGTETQYF
cdr3_nt: TGCGCCAGCAGCTTGAATCCCGCAGGGGGAACTGAGACCCAGTACTTC

d_call: -
v_call: TRBV7-8
cdr3_length: 15
j_call: TRBJ2-7
clone_size: many
cdr3_aa: CASTERTGPAYEQYF
cdr3_nt: TGTGCCAGCACCGAGCGGACGGGGCCCGCCTACGAGCAGTACTTC

d_call: TRBD1
v_call: TRBV28
cdr3_length: 15
j_call: TRBJ1-4
clone_size: -
cdr3_aa: CASSARSGGNEKLFF
cdr3_nt: TGTGCCAGCAGTGCTCGGTCAGGGGGTAATGAAAAACTGTTTTTT

d_call: TRBD2
v_call: TRBV29-1
cdr3_length: 12
j_call: TRBJ2-7
clone_size: few
cdr3_aa: CSVETGGYEQYF
cdr3_nt: TGCAGCGTTGAAACGGGGGGTTACGAGCAGTACTTC

d_call: TRBD1
v_call: TRBV5-6
cdr3_length: 18
j_call: TRBJ1-1
clone_size: -
cdr3_aa: CASSLDYGTGGKNTEAFF
cdr3_nt: TGTGCCAGCAGCTTAGATTATGGGACAGGGGGCAAGAACACTGAAGCTTTCTTT

d_call: -
v_call: TRBV7-2
cdr3_length: 15
j_call: TRBJ2-1
clone_size: many
cdr3_aa: CASTPDYSSYNEQFF
cdr3_nt: TGTGCCAGCACCCCAGACTACAGCTCCTACAATGAGCAGTTCTTC

d_call: -
v_call: TRBV12-3/TRBV12-4
cdr3_length: 13
j_call: TRBJ2-2
clone_size: -
cdr3_aa: CASSGQLTGELFF
cdr3_nt: TGTGCCAGCAGCGGACAGCTCACCGGGGAGCTGTTTTTT

d_call: -
v_call: TRBV7-9
cdr3_length: 15
j_call: TRBJ1-4
clone_size: few
cdr3_aa: CASSFRTDHNEKLFF
cdr3_nt: TGTGCCAGCAGCTTTAGGACAGACCATAATGAAAAACTGTTTTTT

d_call: -
v_call: TRBV20-1
cdr3_length: 13
j_call: TRBJ2-7
clone_size: -
cdr3_aa: CSALGDLSDEQYF
cdr3_nt: TGCAGTGCCCTTGGCGATCTTTCAGACGAGCAGTACTTC

d_call: -
v_call: TRBV6-1
cdr3_length: 15
j_call: TRBJ1-2
clone_size: few
cdr3_aa: CASSEQPDPNYGYTF
cdr3_nt: TGTGCCAGCAGTGAACAGCCGGACCCCAACTATGGCTACACCTTC